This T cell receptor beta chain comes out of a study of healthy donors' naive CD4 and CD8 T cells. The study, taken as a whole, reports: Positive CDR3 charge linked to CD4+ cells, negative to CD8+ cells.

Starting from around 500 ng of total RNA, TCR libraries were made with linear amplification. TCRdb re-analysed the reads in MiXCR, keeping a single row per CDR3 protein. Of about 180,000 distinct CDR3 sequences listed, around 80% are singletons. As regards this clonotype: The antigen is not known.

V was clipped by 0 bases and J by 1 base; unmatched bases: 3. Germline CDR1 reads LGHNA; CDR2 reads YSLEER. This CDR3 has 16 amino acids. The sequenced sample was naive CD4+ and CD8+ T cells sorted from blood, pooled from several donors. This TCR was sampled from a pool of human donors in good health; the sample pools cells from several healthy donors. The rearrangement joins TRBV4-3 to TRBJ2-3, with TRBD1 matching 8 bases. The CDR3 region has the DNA TGCGCCAGCAGCCAAGATGGGGGACAGGGCACAGATACGCAGTATTTT. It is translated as CASSQDGGQGTDTQYF.